The clone carrying this TCR beta chain was observed a handful of times. The CDR3 length is 15 residues. V gave up 3 bases and J gave up 5 bases; unmatched junction bases: 8. Germline V gene data show CDR1 as KGHSH and CDR2 as LQKENI. The protocol was immunoSEQ multiplex PCR, while the TCRdb copy is restricted to in-frame clones and leaves out a portion. In the table there are fewer than 400,000 clones, roughly nine tenths of which are singletons. These data come from a study of blood T cell repertoires in COVID-19. Material: PBMCs or T cells enriched from blood (not recorded which). The chain has TRBV18 and TRBJ2-7; 9 bases are a match to TRBD1. This receptor was obtained from a woman between 25 and 40 years old who had recovered from COVID-19. The CDR3 region is CASSPWGQGDHEQYF. CDR3 nucleotide sequence: TGTGCCAGCTCACCTTGGGGACAGGGTGACCACGAGCAGTACTTC.